This T cell receptor (beta chain) emerged from a study of blood T cell repertoires in COVID-19. Across the study: There were acute and convalescent COVID-19 samples, and they came from the United States, Italy and Spain. PBMCs, B-cell-depleted T cells, or T cells provided the cDNA or gDNA that made up the material.

The CDR3 length is 15 residues. V lost 3 bases, J lost 3 bases, and 12 bases lay in between. The germline CDR1 and CDR2 sequences are ENHRY and SYGVKD. Study members were between roughly 18 and 100 years old and lived in approximately 25 US regions. Sequencing was performed with immunoSEQ multiplex PCR; in TCRdb, only in-frame clones are kept and a portion is missing. The repertoire holds 200,000 or so clones, with roughly 85% as singletons. The chain combines TRBV10-3 with TRBJ1-5; D call uncertain. Sequenced input: PBMCs or T cells enriched from blood (not recorded which). The receptor's source is a man aged 25-45 years who had recovered from COVID-19. The CDR3 DNA is TGTGCCATCAGTGAAACCGTCCCAGACAATCAGCCCCAGCATTTT. As protein: CAISETVPDNQPQHF.